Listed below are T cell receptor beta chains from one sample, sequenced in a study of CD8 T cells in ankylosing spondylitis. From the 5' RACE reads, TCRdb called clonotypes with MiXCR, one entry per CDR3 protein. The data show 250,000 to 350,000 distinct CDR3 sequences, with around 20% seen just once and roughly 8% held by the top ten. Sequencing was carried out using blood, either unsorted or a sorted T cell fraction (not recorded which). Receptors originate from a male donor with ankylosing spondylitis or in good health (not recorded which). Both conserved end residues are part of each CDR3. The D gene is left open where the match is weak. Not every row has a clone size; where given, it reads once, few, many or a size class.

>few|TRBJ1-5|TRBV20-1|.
CSAREAGLRNQPQHF
TGCAGTGCTAGAGAGGCAGGACTGCGCAATCAGCCCCAGCATTTT
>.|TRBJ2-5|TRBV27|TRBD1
CASSPAPGQGVETQYF
TGTGCCAGCAGTCCCGCCCCGGGACAGGGTGTTGAGACCCAGTACTTC
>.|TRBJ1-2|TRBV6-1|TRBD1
CASREGQVYYGYTF
TGTGCCAGCAGAGAAGGACAGGTCTACTATGGCTACACCTTC
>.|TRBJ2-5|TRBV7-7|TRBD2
CASSSRTSGETQYF
TGTGCTAGCAGCTCCCGGACTAGCGGAGAGACCCAGTACTTC
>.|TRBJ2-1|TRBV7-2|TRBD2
CASRIAGGGEQFF
TGTGCCAGCAGGATAGCGGGAGGTGGTGAGCAGTTCTTC
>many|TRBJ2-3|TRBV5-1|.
CASSLSGPGFGTTDTQYF
TGCGCCAGCAGCTTGTCGGGACCCGGGTTCGGGACGACGGATACGCAGTATTTT
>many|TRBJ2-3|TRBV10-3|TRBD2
CAISGGGGFTDTQYF
TGTGCCATCAGTGGGGGCGGGGGATTCACAGATACGCAGTATTTT
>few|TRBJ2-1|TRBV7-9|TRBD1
CASRPPGTGPNEQFF
TGTGCCAGCAGGCCCCCGGGGACAGGCCCCAATGAGCAGTTCTTC
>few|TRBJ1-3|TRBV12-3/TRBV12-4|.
CASGPSSGNTIYF
TGTGCCAGCGGGCCTAGCTCTGGAAACACCATATATTTT
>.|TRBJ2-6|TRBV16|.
CASSQSGANVLTF
TGTGCCAGCAGCCAATCTGGGGCCAACGTCCTGACTTTC
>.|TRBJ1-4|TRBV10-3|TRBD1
CTISERQGKLFF
TGTACCATCAGTGAACGACAGGGAAAACTGTTTTTT
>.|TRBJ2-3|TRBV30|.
CAWIPARASTDTQYF
TGTGCCTGGATCCCGGCCAGAGCTAGCACAGATACGCAGTATTTT
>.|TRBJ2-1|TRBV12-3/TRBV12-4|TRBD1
CASSSLRDRPNEQFF
TGTGCCAGCAGTTCGCTCCGGGACAGACCCAATGAGCAGTTCTTC
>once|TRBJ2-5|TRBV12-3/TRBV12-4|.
CASSETGRETQYF
TGTGCCAGCAGTGAGACAGGAAGGGAGACCCAGTACTTC
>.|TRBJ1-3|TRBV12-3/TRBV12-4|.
CASFSGGPSNTIYF
TGTGCCAGCTTCTCAGGCGGCCCGAGTAACACCATATATTTT